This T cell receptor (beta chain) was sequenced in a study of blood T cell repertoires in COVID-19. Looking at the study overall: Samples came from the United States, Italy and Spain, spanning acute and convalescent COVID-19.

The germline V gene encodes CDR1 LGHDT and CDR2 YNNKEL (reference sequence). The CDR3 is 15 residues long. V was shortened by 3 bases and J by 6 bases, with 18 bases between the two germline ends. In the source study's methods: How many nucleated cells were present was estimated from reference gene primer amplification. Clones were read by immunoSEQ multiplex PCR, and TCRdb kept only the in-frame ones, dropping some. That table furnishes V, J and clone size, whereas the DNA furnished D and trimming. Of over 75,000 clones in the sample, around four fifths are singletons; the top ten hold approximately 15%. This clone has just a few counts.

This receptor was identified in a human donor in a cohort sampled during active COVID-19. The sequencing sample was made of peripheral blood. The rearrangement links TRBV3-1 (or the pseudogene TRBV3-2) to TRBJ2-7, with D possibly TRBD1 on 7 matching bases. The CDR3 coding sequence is TGTGCCAGCAGCCAGCGGGGACAGCAGGATGCCGAGCAGTACTTC. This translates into CASSQRGQQDAEQYF.